The 12 T cell receptor beta chains listed next were all sequenced from one sample in a study of shared clonotypes between healthy human individuals. Only in-frame clones appear in the TCRdb table, and some are missing; sequencing was by immunoSEQ multiplex PCR. The data contain approximately 640,000 clones, around 72% of them singletons. Sequenced: memory CD4+ T cells sorted from blood. Subset here: CD45RA-negative fraction. The receptors shown here come from a woman between 25 and 40 years old in good health.

The chain has TRBV19 and TRBJ2-5; either TRBD1 or TRBD2 may fit D (6 bases each). The V gene lost 5 bases and the J gene lost 5 bases, with 24 bases spanning the gap. The germline gives CDR1 LNHDA, CDR2 SQIVND (reference sequence). The CDR3 spans 17 residues. The CDR3 nucleotides read TGTGCCAGTAGTCCCACAGTGTCTGGGGGGCAGAGGGAGACCCAGTACTTC. Translating gives CASSPTVSGGQRETQYF.

The sample holds a few counts of this clone. The V call is TRBV28, the J call TRBJ1-5; 9 bases are a match to TRBD1. Trimming took 5 bases from V and 6 from J; bases not matched to a gene: 8. The CDR3 spans 15 residues. Germline CDR1 and CDR2: MDHEN and SYDVKM. CDR3 amino acids: CASSKSGTGFQPQHF. The CDR3 bases are TGTGCCAGCAGTAAGTCCGGGACAGGGTTTCAGCCCCAGCATTTT. The entire variable domain, with the rest obtained from reference TRBV28 and TRBJ1-5, is as follows: DVKVTQSSRYLVKRTGEKVFLECVQDMDHENMFWYRQDPGLGLRLIYFSYDVKMKEKGDIPEGYSVSREKKERFSLILESASTNQTSMYLCASSKSGTGFQPQHFGDGTRLSIL.

Comment on this clone: The junction departs from the called germline gene at one end, perhaps through a read error. This rearrangement joins TRBV28 to TRBJ1-5; D may be TRBD1 (6 bases). Germline V gives CDR1 MDHEN, CDR2 SYDVKM. The length of the CDR3 is 13 residues. For the CDR3, the DNA is TGTGCCAGCAGTTTGGACAGAGATCATCCCCAGCATTTT. This codes for CASSLDRDHPQHF.

The V call is TRBV7-9, the J call TRBJ2-4; possible D gene TRBD1, 5 bases. CDR1 is SEHNR and CDR2 is FQNEAQ in the germline V gene (reference sequence). V shed 1 base and J shed 8 bases, with 12 bases lying between them. The length of the CDR3 is 14 residues. CDR3 nucleotides: TGTGCCAGCAGCTTAGATCAGGGCCTAGACATTCAGTACTTC. Translating gives CASSLDQGLDIQYF.

The J gene is TRBJ2-7, the V gene TRBV28, with D unresolved. V lost 4 bases and J lost 7, with 11 bases in between. The CDR3 is made up of 12 amino acids. Germline V gives CDR1 MDHEN, CDR2 SYDVKM. CDR3 in amino acids: CASSYPNWEQYF. DNA for the CDR3: TGTGCCAGCAGTTACCCGAACTGGGAGCAGTACTTC.

In this sample, this clone turned up once. The rearrangement links TRBV4-1 to TRBJ2-5; D gene unclear. CDR3 length: 15 amino acids. Looked up from germline, CDR1 is MGHRA and CDR2 is YSYEKL. Trimming left V 0 bases short and J 4 bases short, with 12 bases between. The CDR3 is CASSQDLGYGETQYF. The CDR3 nucleotides read TGCGCCAGCAGCCAAGATCTGGGGTACGGAGAGACCCAGTACTTC.

This chain uses TRBV11-2 with TRBJ1-1, with a weak D call TRBD1 (6 bases). In germline, CDR1 is SGHAT, CDR2 FQNNGV. Trimming took off 1 base at V and 11 bases at J, with 14 bases between the two ends. The CDR3 has 13 amino acids. The CDR3 is CASSLVEGDRAFF. The CDR3 nucleotides read TGTGCCAGCAGCTTAGTAGAGGGGGATCGGGCTTTCTTT.

DNA for the CDR3: TGTGCCATCAGTCGGGCCGTGACCCCGGTCGGCGAGCAGTTCTTC. Translated, it gives CAISRAVTPVGEQFF. The chain couples TRBV10-3 to TRBJ2-1; D gene uncertain. The V end was cut by 5 bases, the J end by 10 bases, with 21 bases between. The CDR3 is 15 amino acids. Germline V lookup: CDR1 ENHRY, CDR2 SYGVKD.

The chain combines TRBV28 with TRBJ2-1; 11 nucleotides line up with TRBD2. V was pared by 6 bases and J by 8 bases, with 9 bases of the junction left unmatched. CDR1 and CDR2 from the germline V gene are MDHEN and SYDVKM. The CDR3 covers 15 residues. The CDR3 sequence: CASRRTSGSGYEQFF. The CDR3 DNA reads TGTGCCAGCAGAAGAACTAGCGGGAGTGGTTATGAGCAGTTCTTC.

This chain connects TRBV6-1 to TRBJ1-2; TRBD1 might be the D (6 bases). CDR1 MNHNS and CDR2 SASEGT come from the germline V gene. V gave up 6 bases and J gave up 3 bases, with 17 bases separating them. The CDR3 is made up of 15 amino acids. CDR3: CASRDSGVGDYGYTF. CDR3 nucleotide sequence: TGTGCCAGCAGAGACTCAGGGGTGGGGGACTATGGCTACACCTTC.

CDR3 sequence reads: CASSTQGSSGNTIYF. Here the CDR3 DNA reads TGTGCCAGTAGTACCCAGGGTTCCTCTGGAAACACCATATATTTT. The V and J genes are TRBV19 and TRBJ1-3; tentative D call: TRBD1 (5 bases). The germline V gene encodes CDR1 LNHDA and CDR2 SQIVND (reference sequence). V was pared by 4 bases and J by 0 bases, with 10 bases between. The CDR3 extends over 15 amino acids.

As for this clone: The same CDR3 also results from other DNA sequences found in this sample. The rearrangement links TRBV11-2 to TRBJ2-3; 8 nucleotides line up with TRBD1. This CDR3 spans 13 amino acids. V shed 3 bases and J 6 bases; nucleotides not matched to a gene: 2. Germline CDR1 SGHAT, CDR2 FQNNGV. This CDR3 is CASSFQGADTQYF. Written as DNA, the CDR3 is TGTGCCAGCAGCTTCCAGGGGGCTGATACGCAGTATTTT.